Listed here is a single T cell receptor (beta chain). Its antigen is not identified. These data come from a study of cytomegalovirus exposure and HLA in healthy donors. Primers for the PCR totalled 60 Vbeta and 13 Jbeta. The data were produced by immunoSEQ multiplex PCR, yet TCRdb's version contains in-frame clones alone and is incomplete. The top ten hold 1% to 1.5% of the sample, which has 120,000 to 150,000 clones, 73% seen once. Study-level findings and limits: Follow-up analysis later connected one missense variant in DCLRE1C with trimming of TCR beta V- and J-genes.

Sequenced sample: PBMCs. The clonotype comes from a woman aged 40 to 55 in good health and CMV-seronegative.

Here the CDR3 DNA reads TGTGCCAGCAGCTCACCCTGGGACAGGGGGCGCAACGAGCAGTACTTC. This encodes CASSSPWDRGRNEQYF. The V call is TRBV28, the J call TRBJ2-7; 12 nucleotides agree with TRBD1. Germline V gives CDR1 MDHEN, CDR2 SYDVKM. This CDR3 has 16 residues. J gave up 5 bases and V 6 bases, and 11 bases lay outside the gene matches. The complete variable domain, with remaining parts taken from reference TRBV28 and TRBJ2-7, reads DVKVTQSSRYLVKRTGEKVFLECVQDMDHENMFWYRQDPGLGLRLIYFSYDVKMKEKGDIPEGYSVSREKKERFSLILESASTNQTSMYLCASSSPWDRGRNEQYFGPGTRLTVT.